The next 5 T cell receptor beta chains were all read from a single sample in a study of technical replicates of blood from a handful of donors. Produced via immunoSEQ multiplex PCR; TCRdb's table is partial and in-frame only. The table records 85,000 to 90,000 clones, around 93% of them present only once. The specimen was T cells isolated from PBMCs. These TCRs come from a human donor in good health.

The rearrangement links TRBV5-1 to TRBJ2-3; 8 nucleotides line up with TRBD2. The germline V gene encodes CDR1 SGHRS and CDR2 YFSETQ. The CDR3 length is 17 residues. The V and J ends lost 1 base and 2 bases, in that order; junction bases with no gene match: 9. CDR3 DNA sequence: TGCGCCAGCAGCTTGAGTGGGCGGGGGGATTACACAGATACGCAGTATTTT. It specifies CASSLSGRGDYTDTQYF.

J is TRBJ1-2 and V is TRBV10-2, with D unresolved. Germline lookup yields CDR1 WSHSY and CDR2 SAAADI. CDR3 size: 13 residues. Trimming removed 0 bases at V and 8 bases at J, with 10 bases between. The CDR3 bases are TGCGCCAGCAGTGAGTCGGGAGGGAGGGGCTACACCTTC. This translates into CASSESGGRGYTF.

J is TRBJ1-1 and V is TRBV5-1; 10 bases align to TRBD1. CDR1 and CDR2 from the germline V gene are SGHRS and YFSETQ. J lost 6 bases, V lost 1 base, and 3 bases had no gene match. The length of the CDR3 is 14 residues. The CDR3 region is CASSLKDRGPEAFF. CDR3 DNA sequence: TGCGCCAGCAGCTTGAAAGACAGGGGGCCTGAAGCTTTCTTT. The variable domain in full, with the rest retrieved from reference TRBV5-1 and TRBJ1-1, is KAGVTQTPRYLIKTRGQQVTLSCSPISGHRSVSWYQQTPGQGLQFLFEYFSETQRNKGNFPGRFSGRQFSNSRSEMNVSTLELGDSALYLCASSLKDRGPEAFFGQGTRLTVV.

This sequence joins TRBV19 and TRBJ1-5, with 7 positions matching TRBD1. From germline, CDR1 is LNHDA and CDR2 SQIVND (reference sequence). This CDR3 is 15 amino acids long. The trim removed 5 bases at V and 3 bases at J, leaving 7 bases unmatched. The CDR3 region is CASSRTGPHNQPQHF. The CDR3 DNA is TGTGCCAGTAGTCGGACAGGCCCACACAATCAGCCCCAGCATTTT.

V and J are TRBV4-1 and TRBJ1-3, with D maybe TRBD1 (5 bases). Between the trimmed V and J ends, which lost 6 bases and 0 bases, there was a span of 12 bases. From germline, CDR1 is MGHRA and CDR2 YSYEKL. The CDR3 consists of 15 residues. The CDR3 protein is CASRIRVNSGNTIYF. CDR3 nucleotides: TGCGCCAGCAGAATCAGGGTTAACTCTGGAAACACCATATATTTT.